What follows are 21 T cell receptor beta chains derived from one specimen sequenced in a study of CD8 T cells in Susac syndrome. The RNA input was about 0.45 to 1 ug, and it was reverse transcribed with random hexamers. TCRdb re-called the immunoSEQ multiplex PCR reads through MiXCR, storing one row per CDR3 protein. The table has about 210,000 distinct CDR3 sequences, around 96% seen once. The sample consisted of CD4+ T cells from PBMCs. Receptors were obtained from a human donor with multiple sclerosis.

In DNA form, the CDR3 reads TGTGCCAGCAGCAACGGACCGATTCGCGAGCAGTACTTC. This gives the protein CASSNGPIREQYF. The rearrangement joins TRBV28 to TRBJ2-7; D remains unclear. Trimming shortened V by 6 bases and J by 6 bases, and 15 bases separated the two germline ends. CDR1 and CDR2 from the germline V gene are MDHEN and SYDVKM. This CDR3 has 13 amino acids.

In this sample, this clonotype turned up once. The chain is built from TRBV20-1 and TRBJ2-7; no clear D. The CDR3 totals 13 residues. The V and J ends lost 6 bases and 6 bases respectively, with 18 bases between them. CDR1 and CDR2 (germline): DFQATT, SNEGSKA (reference sequence). DNA of the CDR3: TGCAGTGCGGAATCGAATCGGGCCCCCGAGCAGTACTTC. As protein: CSAESNRAPEQYF.

The chain links TRBV12-3 or TRBV12-4 to TRBJ2-1; D is unclear. V was shortened by 4 bases and J by 1 base, with 5 bases between the two germline ends. The CDR3 length is 13 residues. The CDR3 region is CASSWFSYNEQFF. The CDR3 DNA sequence: TGTGCCAGCAGTTGGTTTTCCTACAATGAGCAGTTCTTC.

The gene calls are TRBV27 and TRBJ2-7; the match to TRBD2 covers 15 bases. V was pared by 6 bases and J by 3 bases, with 9 bases of the junction left unmatched. Germline V lookup: CDR1 MNHEY, CDR2 SMNVEV (reference sequence). The CDR3 runs to 17 residues. In DNA, the CDR3 is TGTGCCAGCAGGCTGGGACTAGCGGGGGGACAGGGCTACGAGCAGTACTTC. The encoded protein is CASRLGLAGGQGYEQYF.

The V gene is TRBV24-1, the J gene TRBJ2-7, with D hard to call. This CDR3 spans 18 amino acids. Germline CDR1 is KGHDR and CDR2 is SFDVKD. V was clipped by 4 bases and J by 3 bases, with 24 bases between them. The CDR3 reads CATSEKCWSMRCGYEQYF. In DNA, the CDR3 is TGTGCCACCAGTGAGAAGTGTTGGTCGATGAGGTGTGGCTACGAGCAGTACTTC.

The V gene is TRBV14, the J gene TRBJ2-7; D call uncertain. CDR1 and CDR2 (germline): SGHDN, FVKESK. The CDR3 has 13 amino acids. The V and J ends lost 4 bases and 1 base respectively, with 8 bases between them. In DNA form, the CDR3 reads TGTGCCAGCAGCCCGGACGGGTCCTACGAGCAGTACTTC. The encoded protein is CASSPDGSYEQYF. The whole variable domain, remainder taken from reference TRBV14 and TRBJ2-7, is EAGVTQFPSHSVIEKGQTVTLRCDPISGHDNLYWYRRVMGKEIKFLLHFVKESKQDESGMPNNRFLAERTGGTYSTLKVQPAELEDSGVYFCASSPDGSYEQYFGPGTRLTVT.

V usage is TRBV25-1 and J usage is TRBJ2-5, with TRBD2 identical over 12 bases. Germline-derived CDR1 and CDR2 are MGHDK and SYGVNS. The CDR3 covers 17 residues. Trimming at V came to 1 base and at J to 3 bases, leaving 6 bases not matched to a gene. CDR3 nucleotides: TGTGCCAGCAGTGAATTCCAACGACTAGCGGGAGAAGAGACCCAGTACTTC. Protein product: CASSEFQRLAGEETQYF.

The chain recombines TRBV20-1 with TRBJ1-1; weak D call: TRBD1 (5 bases). The CDR3 consists of 16 residues. With 6 bases removed from V and 1 base from J, the gap between germline ends came to 21 bases. Germline loops: CDR1 DFQATT, CDR2 SNEGSKA (reference sequence). CDR3 in amino acids: CSAPKRGGLANTEAFF. CDR3 bases: TGCAGTGCCCCTAAAAGGGGCGGACTGGCGAACACTGAAGCTTTCTTT.

The rearrangement uses TRBV29-1 and TRBJ1-2; possibly TRBD1 for D (6 bases). Germline V CDR1 and CDR2: SQVTM, ANQGSEA. The germline V and J ends were trimmed by 6 bases and 3 bases, with 23 bases remaining between them. The CDR3 consists of 16 residues. The CDR3 loop reads CSVDEGDTQGYYGYTF. In DNA, the CDR3 is TGCAGCGTCGACGAAGGGGACACCCAGGGCTACTATGGCTACACCTTC.

This clonotype was seen more than once but under ten times. V is TRBV7-8 and J is TRBJ2-1; D is perhaps TRBD2 (5 bases). This CDR3 contains 11 residues. V was pared by 8 bases and J by 5 bases, with 7 bases between. Per germline, CDR1 SGHVS and CDR2 FQNEAQ. CDR3 nucleotides: TGTGCCAGCCGGGGAAACAATGAGCAGTTCTTC. Translating gives CASRGNNEQFF. Filled out from reference TRBV7-8 and TRBJ2-1, the complete variable domain reads GAGVSQSPRYKVAKRGQDVALRCDPISGHVSLFWYQQALGQGPEFLTYFQNEAQLDKSGLPSDRFFAERPEGSVSTLKIQRTQQEDSAVYLCASRGNNEQFFGPGTRLTVL.

V usage is TRBV5-1 and J usage is TRBJ2-7; D unclear. CDR3 length equals 15 residues. From germline, CDR1 is SGHRS and CDR2 YFSETQ. V lost 0 bases, J lost 2 bases, and 12 bases lay in between. The CDR3 loop reads CASSLASADPYEQYF. The CDR3 DNA sequence: TGCGCCAGCAGCTTGGCGTCGGCGGACCCCTACGAGCAGTACTTC.

The V gene is TRBV29-1, the J gene TRBJ2-5, with D hard to call. Germline V lookup: CDR1 SQVTM, CDR2 ANQGSEA. Trimming removed 3 bases from V and 4 bases from J, with 9 bases in between. The CDR3 is made up of 12 amino acids. Here the CDR3 reads CSVEWPGETQYF. The CDR3 nucleotides read TGCAGCGTTGAGTGGCCGGGAGAGACCCAGTACTTC.

The genes are TRBV29-1 and TRBJ1-2; D possibly corresponds to TRBD1 (5 bases). V lost 5 bases, J lost 6 bases, and 10 bases lay in between. Germline V gene lookup returns CDR1 SQVTM and CDR2 ANQGSEA. The CDR3 totals 11 residues. The CDR3 DNA reads TGCAGCGTTCAGGGTTTGGATGGCTACACCTTC. Its protein product is CSVQGLDGYTF.

The chain combines TRBV18 with TRBJ2-5; 11 bases map to TRBD1. Trimming at V came to 3 bases and at J to 3 bases, leaving 6 bases not matched to a gene. Per germline, CDR1 KGHSH and CDR2 LQKENI. The CDR3 length is 16 residues. CDR3 in amino acids: CASSPKRDRGKETQYF. The CDR3 nucleotides are TGTGCCAGCTCACCGAAAAGGGACAGGGGGAAAGAGACCCAGTACTTC.

The chain is built from TRBV3-1 and TRBJ1-5; 7 nucleotides match TRBD1. The CDR3 is 14 residues long. The V gene end was trimmed by 4 bases and the J gene end by 5 bases; junction bases not matched to a gene: 5. Germline V gene lookup returns CDR1 LGHDT and CDR2 YNNKEL (reference sequence). This CDR3 is CASSRHRGYQPQHF. CDR3 nucleotides: TGTGCCAGCAGCCGTCACAGGGGATATCAGCCCCAGCATTTT.

This chain joins TRBV29-1 and TRBJ1-1; maybe TRBD1 (5 bases). The V end lost 6 bases, the J end lost 0 bases, and 11 bases lay between the germline ends. The CDR3 has 13 residues. Germline V CDR1 and CDR2: SQVTM, ANQGSEA. The CDR3: CSVMTDMNTEAFF. The CDR3 DNA follows: TGCAGCGTCATGACAGACATGAACACTGAAGCTTTCTTT. Variable domain in full (rest from reference TRBV29-1 and TRBJ1-1): SAVISQKPSRDICQRGTSLTIQCQVDSQVTMMFWYRQQPGQSLTLIATANQGSEATYESGFVIDKFPISRPNLTFSTLTVSNMSPEDSSIYLCSVMTDMNTEAFFGQGTRLTVV.

The V and J genes are TRBV14 and TRBJ1-2; the D is unclear. Per germline, CDR1 SGHDN and CDR2 FVKESK. The V end was cut by 1 base, the J end by 4 bases, with 4 bases between. The CDR3 has 12 amino acids. The CDR3 sequence is CASSQAGYGYTF. CDR3 bases: TGTGCCAGCAGCCAAGCTGGCTATGGCTACACCTTC. The whole variable domain, remainder taken from reference TRBV14 and TRBJ1-2, is EAGVTQFPSHSVIEKGQTVTLRCDPISGHDNLYWYRRVMGKEIKFLLHFVKESKQDESGMPNNRFLAERTGGTYSTLKVQPAELEDSGVYFCASSQAGYGYTFGSGTRLTVV.

The V and J genes are TRBV3-1 and TRBJ1-4; D unclear. The CDR3 loop spans 15 amino acids. Germline CDR1 reads LGHDT; CDR2 reads YNNKEL (reference sequence). Trimming took off 0 bases at V and 8 bases at J, with 13 bases between the two ends. CDR3 in DNA: TGTGCCAGCAGCCAAGATCTGGCGTCCTACGAAAAACTGTTTTTT. Amino acids: CASSQDLASYEKLFF.

This chain links TRBV5-1 with TRBJ1-2; TRBD1 is a possible D gene (6 bases). Looked up from germline, CDR1 is SGHRS and CDR2 is YFSETQ. CDR3 length: 13 amino acids. V lost 2 bases and J 7 bases, leaving 12 bases between the germline ends. The CDR3 reads CASSLYRESGYTF. The CDR3 DNA reads as TGCGCCAGCAGCTTATACAGGGAATCTGGCTACACCTTC.

This clonotype was recorded once. The genes are TRBV3-1 and TRBJ1-2; no clear D gene. Deletions cut 4 bases from V and 9 bases from J, with 12 bases between. Germline loops: CDR1 LGHDT, CDR2 YNNKEL (reference sequence). The CDR3 is made up of 12 amino acids. This chain's CDR3 is CASSPTPGSYTF. The CDR3 region has the DNA TGTGCCAGCAGCCCGACACCTGGAAGCTACACCTTC.

The chain couples TRBV10-3 to TRBJ2-1; the match to TRBD2 covers 7 bases. The CDR3 spans 15 residues. The junction had 5 bases not matched to a gene; V was cut back by 2 bases and J by 4 bases. Looked up from germline, CDR1 is ENHRY and CDR2 is SYGVKD. The CDR3 sequence: CAISENQRGYNEQFF. CDR3 bases: TGTGCCATCAGTGAGAACCAGCGGGGATACAATGAGCAGTTCTTC.